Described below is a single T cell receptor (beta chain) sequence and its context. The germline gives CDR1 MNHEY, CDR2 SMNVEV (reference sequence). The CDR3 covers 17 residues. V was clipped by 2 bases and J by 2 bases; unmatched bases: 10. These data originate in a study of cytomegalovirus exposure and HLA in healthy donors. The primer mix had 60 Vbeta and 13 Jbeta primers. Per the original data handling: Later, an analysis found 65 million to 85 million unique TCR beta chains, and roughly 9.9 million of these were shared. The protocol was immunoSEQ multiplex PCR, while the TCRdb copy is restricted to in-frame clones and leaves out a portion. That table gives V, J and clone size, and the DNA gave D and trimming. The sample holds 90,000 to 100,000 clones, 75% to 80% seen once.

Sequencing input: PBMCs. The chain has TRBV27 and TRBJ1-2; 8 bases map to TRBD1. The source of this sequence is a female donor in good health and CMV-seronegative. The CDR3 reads CASSLAHDRGRNYGYTF. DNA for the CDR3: TGTGCCAGCAGTTTAGCCCACGACAGGGGACGCAACTATGGCTACACCTTC.